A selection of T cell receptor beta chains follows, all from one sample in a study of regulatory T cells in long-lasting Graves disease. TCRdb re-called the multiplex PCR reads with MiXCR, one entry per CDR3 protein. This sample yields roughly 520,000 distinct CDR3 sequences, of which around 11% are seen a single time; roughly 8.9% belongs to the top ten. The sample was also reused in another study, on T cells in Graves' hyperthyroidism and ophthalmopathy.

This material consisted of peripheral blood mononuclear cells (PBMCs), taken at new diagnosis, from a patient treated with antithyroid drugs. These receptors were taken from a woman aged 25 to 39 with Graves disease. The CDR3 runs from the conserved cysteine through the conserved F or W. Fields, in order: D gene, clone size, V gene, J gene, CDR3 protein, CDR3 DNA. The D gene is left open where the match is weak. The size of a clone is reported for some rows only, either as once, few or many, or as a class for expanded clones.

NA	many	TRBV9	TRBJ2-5	CASSVQGRGETQYF	TGTGCCAGCAGCGTTCAGGGACGGGGAGAGACCCAGTACTTC
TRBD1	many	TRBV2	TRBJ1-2	CASSDPDRDYGYTF	TGTGCCAGCAGTGACCCGGACAGGGACTATGGCTACACCTTC
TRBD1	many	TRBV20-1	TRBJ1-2	CSAREGDRTIYGYTF	TGCAGTGCTAGGGAGGGGGACAGGACGATCTATGGCTACACCTTC
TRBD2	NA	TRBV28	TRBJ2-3	CASRLAGVTDTQYF	TGTGCCAGCAGACTAGCGGGAGTCACAGATACGCAGTATTTT
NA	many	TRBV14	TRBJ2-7	CASSQRASSREQYF	TGTGCCAGCAGCCAACGGGCCTCGTCGCGGGAGCAGTACTTC
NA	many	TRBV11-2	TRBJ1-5	CASSLQAGSNQPQHF	TGTGCCAGCAGCCTACAAGCAGGGTCCAATCAGCCCCAGCATTTT
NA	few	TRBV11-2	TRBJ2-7	CASSLVRDVTEQYF	TGTGCCAGCAGCTTAGTGAGGGATGTGACCGAGCAGTACTTC
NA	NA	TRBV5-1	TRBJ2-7	CASSSGAGYEQYF	TGTGCCAGCAGCTCCGGGGCGGGCTACGAGCAGTACTTC
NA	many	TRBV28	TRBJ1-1	CASSLGGAPEAFF	TGTGCCAGCAGCTTGGGCGGGGCTCCTGAAGCTTTCTTT
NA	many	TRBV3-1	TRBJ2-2	CASSPRDRNTGELFF	TGCGCCAGCAGCCCCCGGGACCGAAACACCGGGGAGCTGTTTTTT
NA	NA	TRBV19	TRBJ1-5	CASSKFNQPQHF	TGTGCCAGTAGTAAATTCAATCAGCCCCAGCATTTT
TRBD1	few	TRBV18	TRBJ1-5	CASSPTWDRTSGPQHF	TGTGCCAGCTCACCCACTTGGGACAGGACATCTGGGCCCCAGCATTTT
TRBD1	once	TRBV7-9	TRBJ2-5	CASSSQGVGETQYF	TGTGCCAGCAGCTCACAGGGGGTTGGAGAGACCCAGTACTTC
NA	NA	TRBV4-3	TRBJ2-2	CASSHTGRSRNTGELFF	TGCGCCAGCAGCCACACGGGCCGCTCGCGGAACACCGGGGAGCTGTTTTTT
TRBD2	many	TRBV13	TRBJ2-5	CASSERGLAGETQYF	TGTGCCAGCAGCGAACGGGGACTAGCGGGAGAGACCCAGTACTTC
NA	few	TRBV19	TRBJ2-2	CASSIGGELFF	TGTGCCAGTAGTATCGGCGGGGAGCTGTTTTTT
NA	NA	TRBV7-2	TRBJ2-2	CASSSTWGIRELFF	TGTGCCAGCAGTTCAACCTGGGGAATCCGGGAGCTGTTTTTT
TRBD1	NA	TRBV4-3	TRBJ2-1	CASSHKGGGFERWGSYNEQFF	TGCGCCAGCAGTCACAAAGGGGGCGGGTTTGAGAGGTGGGGCTCCTACAATGAGCAGTTCTTC
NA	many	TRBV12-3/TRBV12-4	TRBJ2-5	CASSQDRGTQYF	TGTGCCAGCAGCCAGGACAGAGGGACCCAGTACTTC
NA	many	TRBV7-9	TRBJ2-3	CASSSFGSTDTQYF	TGTGCCAGCAGCTCCTTTGGGAGCACAGATACGCAGTATTTT
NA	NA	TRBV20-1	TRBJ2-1	CSARGSGVNEQFF	TGCAGTGCTAGAGGATCAGGGGTCAATGAGCAGTTCTTC
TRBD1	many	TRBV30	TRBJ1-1	CAWVGQGAEAFF	TGTGCCTGGGTCGGACAGGGGGCGGAAGCTTTCTTT
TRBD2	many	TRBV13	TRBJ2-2	CASSTSGRNTGELFF	TGTGCCAGCAGCACTAGCGGGAGGAACACCGGGGAGCTGTTTTTT
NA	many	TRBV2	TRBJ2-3	CASSGITDTQYF	TGTGCCAGCAGTGGTATCACAGATACGCAGTATTTT
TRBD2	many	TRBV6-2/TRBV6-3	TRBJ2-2	CASSYSTSGRKNTGELFF	TGTGCCAGCAGTTACTCGACTAGCGGGAGGAAGAACACCGGGGAGCTGTTTTTT
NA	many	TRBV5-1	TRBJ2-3	CASSLADGGVEGDTQYF	TGCGCCAGCAGCTTGGCAGACGGAGGGGTCGAGGGAGATACGCAGTATTTT
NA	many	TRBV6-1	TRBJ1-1	CASSPRLRRTVGSWTEAFF	TGTGCCAGCAGCCCCCGGCTCAGGAGGACCGTGGGGTCGTGGACTGAAGCTTTCTTT
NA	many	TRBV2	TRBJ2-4	CAGPRARVAKNIQYF	TGTGCCGGACCCCGGGCGCGCGTCGCCAAAAACATTCAGTACTTC
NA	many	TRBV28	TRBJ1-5	CASSGFPNQPQHF	TGTGCCAGCAGTGGGTTTCCCAATCAGCCCCAGCATTTT
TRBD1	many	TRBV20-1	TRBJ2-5	CSAIGQGSKETQYF	TGCAGTGCGATCGGACAGGGGTCAAAGGAGACCCAGTACTTC
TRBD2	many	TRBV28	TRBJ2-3	CASSLLLARTDTQYF	TGTGCCAGCAGTTTATTACTAGCGCGGACAGATACGCAGTATTTT
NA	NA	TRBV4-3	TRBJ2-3	CASSQQAGPVDTQYF	TGCGCCAGCAGCCAACAAGCGGGTCCGGTAGATACGCAGTATTTT
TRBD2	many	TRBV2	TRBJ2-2	CASSRSREGTGELFF	TGTGCCAGCAGTCGCTCGCGGGAGGGCACCGGGGAGCTGTTTTTT
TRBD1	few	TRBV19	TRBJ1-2	CASSIRQGRGLGYGYTF	TGTGCCAGTAGTATACGGCAGGGAAGGGGGCTTGGCTATGGCTACACCTTC
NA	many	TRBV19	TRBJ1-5	CATTSMGISNQPQHF	TGTGCCACCACCTCCATGGGGATCAGCAATCAGCCCCAGCATTTT
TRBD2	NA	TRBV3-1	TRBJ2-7	CASSVGLAGVEQYF	TGTGCCAGCAGCGTTGGACTAGCGGGAGTCGAGCAGTACTTC
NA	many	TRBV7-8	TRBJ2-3	CASSLEGRDTQYF	TGTGCCAGCAGCTTAGAAGGGAGAGATACGCAGTATTTT
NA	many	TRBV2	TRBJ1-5	CASRGTGQGQPQHF	TGTGCCAGCAGGGGGACGGGCCAGGGTCAGCCCCAGCATTTT
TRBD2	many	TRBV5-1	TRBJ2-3	CASSGALAGLADTQYF	TGCGCCAGCAGCGGAGCACTAGCGGGACTCGCAGATACGCAGTATTTT
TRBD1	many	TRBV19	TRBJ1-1	CASTGQGNTEAFF	TGTGCCAGCACAGGACAGGGCAACACTGAAGCTTTCTTT
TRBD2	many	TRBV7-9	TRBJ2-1	CASSLGGGNEQFF	TGTGCCAGCAGCTTAGGCGGGGGTAATGAGCAGTTCTTC
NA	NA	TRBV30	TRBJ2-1	CAWSNERNNEQFF	TGTGCCTGGAGTAATGAAAGGAACAATGAGCAGTTCTTC
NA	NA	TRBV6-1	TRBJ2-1	CASSPIDPTYNEQFF	TGTGCCAGCAGTCCCATCGACCCTACTTACAATGAGCAGTTCTTC
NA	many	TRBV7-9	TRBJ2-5	CASSLLGLLQETQYF	TGTGCCAGCAGCTTACTCGGCCTTCTCCAAGAGACCCAGTACTTC
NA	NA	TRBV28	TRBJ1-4	CASSSGGVGEKLFF	TGTGCCAGCAGTTCCGGAGGGGTGGGTGAAAAACTGTTTTTT
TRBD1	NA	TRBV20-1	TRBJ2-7	CSAIHTQGAYEQYF	TGCAGTGCTATCCACACACAGGGGGCCTACGAGCAGTACTTC
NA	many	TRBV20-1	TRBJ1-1	CSAKDSLGPAGAFF	TGCAGTGCTAAAGACTCCTTGGGCCCGGCGGGAGCTTTCTTT
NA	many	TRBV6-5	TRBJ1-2	CASSYSAYGYTF	TGTGCCAGCAGTTACTCTGCCTATGGCTACACCTTC
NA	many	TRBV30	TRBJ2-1	CAWSFGSSYNEQFF	TGTGCCTGGAGCTTCGGGAGCTCCTACAATGAGCAGTTCTTC
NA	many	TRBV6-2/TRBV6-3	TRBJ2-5	CAGGRETQYF	TGTGCCGGCGGGCGAGAGACCCAGTACTTC
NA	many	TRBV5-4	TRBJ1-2	CASSPKRELYGYTF	TGTGCCAGCAGCCCGAAAAGGGAACTTTATGGCTACACCTTC
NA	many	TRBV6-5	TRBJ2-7	CASSYPAGYYEQYF	TGTGCCAGCAGTTACCCTGCAGGGTACTACGAGCAGTACTTC